The clone carrying this T cell receptor beta chain occurred a few times. As yet, its antigen is unknown. A universal primer site was created by template switching, with the cDNA bearing unique molecular identifiers. TCRdb analysed the 5' RACE reads with MiXCR anew, one entry per CDR3 protein. The profile shows around 510,000 distinct CDR3 sequences, roughly an eighth of them singletons. The CDR3 extends over 15 amino acids. V lost 0 bases to trimming and J lost 1 base, with 9 bases between them. The germline V gene encodes CDR1 LNHNV and CDR2 YYDKDF (reference sequence). This sample was included in a study of identical twins. Study-wide points: Out-of-frame TCR alpha sharing in monozygotic twins exceeded recombination model predictions. A partial confounding effect on zero-insertion analyses could come from invariant MAIT and iNKT cells.

This sample was also put to use in a study of yellow fever vaccine responses in identical twins.

J is TRBJ1-1 and V is TRBV15; D might be TRBD1 (5 bases). Sequenced: CD4+ T cells sorted from blood. This receptor was identified in a woman between 18 and 29 years old in good health. CDR3: CATSRDVGGNTEAFF. CDR3 bases: TGTGCCACCAGCAGAGATGTTGGGGGGAACACTGAAGCTTTCTTT.